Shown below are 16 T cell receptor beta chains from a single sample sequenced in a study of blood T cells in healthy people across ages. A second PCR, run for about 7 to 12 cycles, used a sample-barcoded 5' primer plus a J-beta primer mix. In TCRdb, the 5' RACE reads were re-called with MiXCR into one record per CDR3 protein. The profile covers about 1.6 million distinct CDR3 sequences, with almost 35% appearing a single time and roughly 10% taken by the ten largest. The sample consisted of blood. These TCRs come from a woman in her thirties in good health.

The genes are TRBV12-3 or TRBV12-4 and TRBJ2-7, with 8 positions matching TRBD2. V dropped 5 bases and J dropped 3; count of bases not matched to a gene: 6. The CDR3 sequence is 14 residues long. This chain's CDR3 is CASSLTSVGYEQYF. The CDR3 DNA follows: TGTGCCAGCAGTCTGACTAGCGTGGGCTACGAGCAGTACTTC.

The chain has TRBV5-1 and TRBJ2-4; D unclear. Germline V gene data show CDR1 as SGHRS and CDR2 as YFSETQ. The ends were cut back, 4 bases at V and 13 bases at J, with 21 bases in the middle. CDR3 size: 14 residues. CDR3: CASSPVRDANEQYF. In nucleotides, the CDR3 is TGCGCCAGCAGCCCCGTAAGGGATGCCAATGAGCAGTACTTC.

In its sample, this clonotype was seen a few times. CDR3 DNA: TGTGCCAGCAGTGTCTTACCAATCCAAGAGACCCAGTACTTC. Translating it yields CASSVLPIQETQYF. V gene TRBV6-1 combines with J gene TRBJ2-5; D gene unclear. The V end lost 4 bases, the J end lost 1 base, and 10 bases lay between the germline ends. From germline, CDR1 is MNHNS and CDR2 SASEGT. There are 14 residues in the CDR3.

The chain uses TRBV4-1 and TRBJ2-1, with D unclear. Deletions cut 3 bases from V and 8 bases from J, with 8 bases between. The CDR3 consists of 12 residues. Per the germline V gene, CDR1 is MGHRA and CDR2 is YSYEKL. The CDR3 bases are TGCGCCAGCAGCCAGGCTTTTGATGAGCAGTTCTTC. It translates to CASSQAFDEQFF.

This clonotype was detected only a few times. The CDR3 region is CASSLGWYVGRDSSNEQFF. Here the CDR3 DNA reads TGCGCCAGCAGCTTGGGGTGGTATGTTGGCAGGGATAGTAGCAATGAGCAGTTCTTC. The gene calls are TRBV5-1 and TRBJ2-1, with TRBD1 as a possible D gene (5 bases). V lost 0 bases to trimming and J lost 6 bases, with 25 bases between them. Germline V lookup: CDR1 SGHRS, CDR2 YFSETQ. The CDR3 has 19 amino acids. The whole variable domain, remainder taken from reference TRBV5-1 and TRBJ2-1, is KAGVTQTPRYLIKTRGQQVTLSCSPISGHRSVSWYQQTPGQGLQFLFEYFSETQRNKGNFPGRFSGRQFSNSRSEMNVSTLELGDSALYLCASSLGWYVGRDSSNEQFFGPGTRLTVL.

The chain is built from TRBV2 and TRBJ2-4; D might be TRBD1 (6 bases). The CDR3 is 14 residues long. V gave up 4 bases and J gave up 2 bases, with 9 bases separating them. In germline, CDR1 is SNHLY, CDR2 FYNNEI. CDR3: CASSGQGPKNIQYF. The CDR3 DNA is TGTGCCAGCAGTGGTCAGGGGCCCAAAAACATTCAGTACTTC.

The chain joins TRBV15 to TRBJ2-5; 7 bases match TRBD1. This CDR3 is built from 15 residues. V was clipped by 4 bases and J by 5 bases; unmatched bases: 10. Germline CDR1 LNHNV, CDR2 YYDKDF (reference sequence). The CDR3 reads CATSKPRQGWETQYF. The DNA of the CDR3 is TGTGCCACCAGCAAGCCGCGACAGGGATGGGAGACCCAGTACTTC.

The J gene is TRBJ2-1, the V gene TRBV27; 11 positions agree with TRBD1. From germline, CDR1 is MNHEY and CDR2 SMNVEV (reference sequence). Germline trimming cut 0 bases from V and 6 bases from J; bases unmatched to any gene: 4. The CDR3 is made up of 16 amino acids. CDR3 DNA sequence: TGTGCCAGCAGTTTATCCGGACAGGGGGCGCGCAATGAGCAGTTCTTC. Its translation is CASSLSGQGARNEQFF.

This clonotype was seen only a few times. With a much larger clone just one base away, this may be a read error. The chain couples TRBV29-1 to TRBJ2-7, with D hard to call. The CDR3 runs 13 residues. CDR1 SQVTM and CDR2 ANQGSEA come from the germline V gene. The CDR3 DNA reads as TGCAGCGTCAAAATGGATTCTCTCTACGTGCAGTACTTC. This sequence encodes CSVKMDSLYVQYF.

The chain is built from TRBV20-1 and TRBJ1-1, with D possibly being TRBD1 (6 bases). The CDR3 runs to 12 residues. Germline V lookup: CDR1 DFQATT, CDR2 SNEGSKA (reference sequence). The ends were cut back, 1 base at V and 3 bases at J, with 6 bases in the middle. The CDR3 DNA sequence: TGCAGTGCTAGAGGGACAGACACTGAAGCTTTCTTT. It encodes CSARGTDTEAFF.

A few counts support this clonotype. CDR3 amino acids: CASKGEDSYEQYF. The CDR3 coding sequence is TGCGCCAGCAAGGGTGAGGACTCCTACGAGCAGTACTTC. The J gene is TRBJ2-7, the V gene TRBV5-1; D not resolved. Germline lookup yields CDR1 SGHRS and CDR2 YFSETQ. Trimming stripped 6 bases from V and 0 bases from J, with 10 bases between. This CDR3 has 13 residues. The full variable domain, rest sourced from reference TRBV5-1 and TRBJ2-7, is KAGVTQTPRYLIKTRGQQVTLSCSPISGHRSVSWYQQTPGQGLQFLFEYFSETQRNKGNFPGRFSGRQFSNSRSEMNVSTLELGDSALYLCASKGEDSYEQYFGPGTRLTVT.

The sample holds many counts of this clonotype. CDR3 bases: TGCGCCAGCAGCCACACAGGGGGCTCCTACGAGCAGTACTTC. Its protein is CASSHTGGSYEQYF. V usage is TRBV4-1 and J usage is TRBJ2-7; 8 positions agree with TRBD1. The CDR3 contains 14 residues. Germline lookup yields CDR1 MGHRA and CDR2 YSYEKL. V was pared by 3 bases and J by 0 bases, with 1 base of the junction left unmatched.

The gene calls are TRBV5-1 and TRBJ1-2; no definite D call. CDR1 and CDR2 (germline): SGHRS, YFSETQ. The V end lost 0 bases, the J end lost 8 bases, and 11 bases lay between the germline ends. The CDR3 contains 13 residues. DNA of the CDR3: TGCGCCAGCAGCTTGGAGGCAGCAGCCGGCTACACCTTC. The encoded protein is CASSLEAAAGYTF.

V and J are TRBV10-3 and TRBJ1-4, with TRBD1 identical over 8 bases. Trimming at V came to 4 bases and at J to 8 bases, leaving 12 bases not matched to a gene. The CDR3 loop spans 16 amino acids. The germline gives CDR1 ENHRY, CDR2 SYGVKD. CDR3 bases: TGTGCCATCAGTGGCAGGGGACAGGCCCCTCGGGAAAAACTGTTTTTT. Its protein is CAISGRGQAPREKLFF.

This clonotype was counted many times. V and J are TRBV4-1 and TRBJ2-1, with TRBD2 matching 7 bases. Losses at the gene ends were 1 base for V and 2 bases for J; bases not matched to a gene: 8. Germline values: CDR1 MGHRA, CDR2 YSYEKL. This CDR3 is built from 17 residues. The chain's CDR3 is CASSQGPRTRAYNEQFF. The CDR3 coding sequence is TGCGCCAGCAGCCAAGGCCCCAGGACTAGAGCCTACAATGAGCAGTTCTTC.

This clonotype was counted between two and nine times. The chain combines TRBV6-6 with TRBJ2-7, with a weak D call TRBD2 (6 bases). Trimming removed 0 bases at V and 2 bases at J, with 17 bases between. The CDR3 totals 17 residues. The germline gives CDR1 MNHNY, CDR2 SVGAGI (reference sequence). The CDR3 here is CASSYSNGEAGTYEQYF. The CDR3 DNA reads TGTGCCAGCAGTTACTCGAACGGGGAGGCGGGTACCTACGAGCAGTACTTC.